This passage covers 32 T cell receptor beta chains from one sample sequenced in a study of T cells in tuberculosis. TCRdb's table, derived via immunoSEQ multiplex PCR, lists solely in-frame clones and lacks some. The table lists more than 30,000 clones, about 82% of them singletons. This sample's time point: new active TB diagnosis, blood taken before or within 7 days of starting treatment. Sequences were derived from PBMCs, sampled at tuberculosis diagnosis. These receptors were taken from an adult with tuberculosis.

The chain recombines TRBV5-1 with TRBJ2-3; 8 bases are a match to TRBD1. The V gene's germline CDR1 is SGHRS and CDR2 YFSETQ. The CDR3 contains 15 residues. V lost 1 base, J lost 4 bases, and 5 bases stayed unmatched. Here the CDR3 reads CASSLTGGTSDTQYF. In nucleotides, the CDR3 is TGCGCCAGCAGCTTGACAGGGGGGACTTCAGATACGCAGTATTTT.

The chain recombines TRBV15 with TRBJ1-3; tentative D call: TRBD1 (6 bases). This CDR3 has 15 amino acids. Between the trimmed V and J ends, which lost 0 bases and 4 bases, there was a span of 10 bases. The germline V gene encodes CDR1 LNHNV and CDR2 YYDKDF (reference sequence). The DNA of the CDR3 is TGTGCCACCAGCAGAGATCCAGGGGAAGGAAACACCATATATTTT. As protein: CATSRDPGEGNTIYF.

V gene TRBV27 combines with J gene TRBJ2-5; TRBD2 matches at 7 bases. The CDR3 extends over 14 amino acids. Germline lookup yields CDR1 MNHEY and CDR2 SMNVEV (reference sequence). V was clipped by 4 bases and J by 4 bases; unmatched bases: 6. The CDR3 loop reads CASSWGGEVETQYF. The CDR3 DNA sequence: TGTGCCAGCAGTTGGGGGGGGGAAGTAGAGACCCAGTACTTC.

The chain uses TRBV6-1 and TRBJ2-7; TRBD2 matches at 9 bases. Germline V gene data show CDR1 as MNHNS and CDR2 as SASEGT. Trimming at V came to 3 bases and at J to 6 bases, leaving 9 bases not matched to a gene. The CDR3 consists of 15 residues. The CDR3 loop reads CASSEPGLAVREQYF. CDR3 nucleotides: TGTGCCAGCAGTGAGCCGGGACTAGCTGTACGCGAGCAGTACTTC.

The chain carries TRBV2 and TRBJ1-2; tentatively, D is TRBD1 (5 bases). Trimming removed 6 bases at V and 6 bases at J, with 11 bases between. CDR3 size: 12 residues. Germline V gene data show CDR1 as SNHLY and CDR2 as FYNNEI. The CDR3 region has the DNA TGTGCCAGCAGCAGGGTAAAAGATGGCTACACCTTC. Translation: CASSRVKDGYTF. The variable domain in full, with the rest retrieved from reference TRBV2 and TRBJ1-2, is EPEVTQTPSHQVTQMGQEVILRCVPISNHLYFYWYRQILGQKVEFLVSFYNNEISEKSEIFDDQFSVERPDGSNFTLKIRSTKLEDSAMYFCASSRVKDGYTFGSGTRLTVV.

This chain links TRBV4-2 with TRBJ2-6, with 11 bases fitting TRBD2. The CDR3 loop spans 20 amino acids. CDR1 and CDR2 (germline): LGHNA, YNFKEQ. The trim removed 0 bases at V and 1 base at J, leaving 8 bases unmatched. As DNA, the CDR3 is TGTGCCAGCAGCCAAGATAGAGGAGTAGCGGGAGGGTCTGGGGCCAACGTCCTGACTTTC. This translates into CASSQDRGVAGGSGANVLTF.

J is TRBJ2-2 and V is TRBV7-3, with TRBD2 matching over 7 bases. The CDR3 totals 14 residues. V was clipped by 5 bases and J by 5 bases; unmatched bases: 5. From germline, CDR1 is SGHTA and CDR2 FQGTGA. CDR3 sequence: CASSHPGGTGELFF. The CDR3 bases are TGTGCCAGCAGCCATCCGGGAGGTACCGGGGAGCTGTTTTTT.

The chain recombines TRBV6-1 with TRBJ2-7, with TRBD2 matching 10 bases. This CDR3 comprises 15 residues. V dropped 2 bases and J dropped 7; count of bases not matched to a gene: 8. CDR1 is MNHNS, CDR2 SASEGT, per germline. DNA of the CDR3: TGTGCCAGCAGTGAACTAAGCGGGGGGGCGGAGGAGCAGTACTTC. It yields the protein CASSELSGGAEEQYF.

The J gene is TRBJ2-6, the V gene TRBV19; possible D gene TRBD1, 5 bases. CDR1 and CDR2 from the germline V gene are LNHDA and SQIVND (reference sequence). The CDR3 runs 16 residues. V was trimmed by 1 base and J by 4 bases, leaving 11 bases between them. The CDR3 spells CASSIVGAGGANVLTF. The CDR3 DNA reads as TGTGCCAGTAGTATAGTTGGGGCAGGAGGGGCCAACGTCCTGACTTTC.

This clone was detected once. The chain uses TRBV10-2 and TRBJ1-1; tentatively, D is TRBD1 (5 bases). Trimming removed 4 bases at V and 3 bases at J, with 12 bases between. Germline CDR1 is WSHSY and CDR2 is SAAADI. The CDR3 sequence is 14 residues long. This CDR3 reads CASSVLRQYTEAFF. As DNA, the CDR3 is TGCGCCAGCAGTGTGCTCCGACAGTACACTGAAGCTTTCTTT.

The chain employs TRBV4-1 and TRBJ2-1; perhaps TRBD2 as D (6 bases). Trimming cost V 1 base and J 3 bases, with 13 bases left between them. The CDR3 runs to 16 residues. Germline V gene data show CDR1 as MGHRA and CDR2 as YSYEKL. CDR3 sequence: CASSQGGDSNYNEQFF. The CDR3 DNA sequence: TGCGCCAGCAGCCAAGGGGGGGACTCTAACTACAATGAGCAGTTCTTC.

The V and J genes are TRBV2 and TRBJ2-7, with 8 bases matching TRBD1. The CDR3 loop spans 15 amino acids. CDR1 and CDR2 from the germline V gene are SNHLY and FYNNEI. J was trimmed by 0 bases and V by 5 bases; bases with no gene match: 6. CDR3 DNA: TGTGCCAGCAGTACGGGACAGGTTAGCTCCTACGAGCAGTACTTC. Translated, it gives CASSTGQVSSYEQYF.

The V gene is TRBV27, the J gene TRBJ2-7, with D possibly being TRBD2 (7 bases). Germline-derived CDR1 and CDR2 are MNHEY and SMNVEV (reference sequence). The CDR3 spans 14 residues. V was pared by 8 bases and J by 2 bases, with 16 bases between. Written as DNA, the CDR3 is TGTGCCAGCGGGAGGGGGACCAGGGCCTACGAGCAGTACTTC. Translating gives CASGRGTRAYEQYF.

This clone appeared a single time. The V gene is TRBV19, the J gene TRBJ2-1; D is undetermined. Germline CDR1 and CDR2: LNHDA and SQIVND (reference sequence). The ends were cut back, 3 bases at V and 0 bases at J, with 6 bases in the middle. The CDR3 is 14 amino acids. The CDR3 bases are TGTGCCAGTAGTATGATGAGCTCCTACAATGAGCAGTTCTTC. This gives the protein CASSMMSSYNEQFF.

The CDR3 loop is CASSQGQLNSPLHF. The CDR3 DNA follows: TGTGCCAGCAGCCAGGGACAGCTTAATTCACCCCTCCACTTT. The chain links TRBV28 to TRBJ1-6; 7 bases align to TRBD1. Germline V lookup: CDR1 MDHEN, CDR2 SYDVKM. CDR3 length: 14 residues. Unmatched junction bases numbered 5, after V lost 6 bases and J lost 6 bases. Based on the CDR3 plus reference TRBV28 and TRBJ1-6, the full variable domain is DVKVTQSSRYLVKRTGEKVFLECVQDMDHENMFWYRQDPGLGLRLIYFSYDVKMKEKGDIPEGYSVSREKKERFSLILESASTNQTSMYLCASSQGQLNSPLHFGNGTRLTVT.

This chain joins TRBV5-5 and TRBJ1-2, with 11 nucleotides matching TRBD1. The germline V gene encodes CDR1 SGHKS and CDR2 YYEKEE (reference sequence). With 4 bases clipped from V and 8 bases from J, the junction kept 4 bases outside the gene matches. The CDR3 sequence is 13 residues long. The CDR3, as DNA: TGTGCCAGCAGCCGGGACAGGGGGAGCGGCTACACCTTC. This sequence encodes CASSRDRGSGYTF.

This sequence joins TRBV27 and TRBJ1-2; a possible D gene is TRBD1 (6 bases). Germline CDR1 and CDR2: MNHEY and SMNVEV (reference sequence). V was shortened by 5 bases and J by 1 base, with 14 bases between the two germline ends. The CDR3 length is 15 residues. The CDR3 region has the DNA TGTGCCAGCAGTCGAGGACAGAATTTTAACTATGGCTACACCTTC. It specifies CASSRGQNFNYGYTF.

The J gene is TRBJ1-2, the V gene TRBV2; D gene unclear. The CDR3 contains 10 residues. Per the germline V gene, CDR1 is SNHLY and CDR2 is FYNNEI. V dropped 7 bases and J dropped 8 bases, with 8 bases sitting between them. The CDR3 loop is CASMRVGYTF. Written as DNA, the CDR3 is TGTGCCAGCATGAGGGTCGGCTACACCTTC.

The rearrangement uses TRBV27 and TRBJ2-7, with TRBD2 as a possible D gene (6 bases). CDR1 is MNHEY and CDR2 is SMNVEV in the germline V gene (reference sequence). V was pared by 5 bases and J by 2 bases, with 19 bases between. The CDR3 runs 16 residues. In DNA form, the CDR3 reads TGTGCCAGCAGTCCGGGACCCGGGAGACCACCCTACGAGCAGTACTTC. It is translated as CASSPGPGRPPYEQYF.

V is TRBV19 and J is TRBJ2-5, with a possible D match to TRBD1 (6 bases). The CDR3 loop spans 12 amino acids. CDR1 and CDR2 from the germline V gene are LNHDA and SQIVND (reference sequence). V lost 5 bases to trimming and J lost 5 bases, with 9 bases between them. The chain's CDR3 is CASSLQGETQYF. In DNA, the CDR3 is TGTGCCAGTAGTCTACAGGGTGAGACCCAGTACTTC.

V gene TRBV14 combines with J gene TRBJ1-6, with a weak D call TRBD1 (5 bases). This CDR3 spans 13 amino acids. V was shortened by 5 bases and J by 5 bases, with 7 bases between the two germline ends. The germline CDR1 and CDR2 sequences are SGHDN and FVKESK. DNA of the CDR3: TGTGCCAGCAGCTTACAGGATAATTCACCCCTCCACTTT. This sequence encodes CASSLQDNSPLHF.

The genes are TRBV6-1 and TRBJ2-5; maybe TRBD2 (7 bases). The germline V gene encodes CDR1 MNHNS and CDR2 SASEGT. The V end lost 11 bases, the J end lost 1 base, and 14 bases lay between the germline ends. The CDR3 has 13 amino acids. CDR3 sequence: CAGGGESQETQYF. DNA for the CDR3: TGTGCCGGGGGGGGCGAGAGCCAAGAGACCCAGTACTTC.

The chain is built from TRBV6-1 and TRBJ1-2; TRBD1 is a possible D gene (6 bases). Germline CDR1 reads MNHNS; CDR2 reads SASEGT. V lost 3 bases to trimming and J lost 4 bases, with 21 bases between them. The CDR3 is 17 amino acids. The CDR3 spells CASSDGGTMDSLYGYTF. The CDR3 DNA follows: TGTGCCAGCAGTGATGGAGGGACTATGGACAGTCTCTATGGCTACACCTTC.

The chain combines TRBV5-6 with TRBJ2-7, with 9 nucleotides matching TRBD2. The trim removed 3 bases at V and 4 bases at J, leaving 5 bases unmatched. Germline-derived CDR1 and CDR2 are SGHDT and YYEEEE. The CDR3 totals 14 residues. The CDR3 nucleotides read TGTGCCAGCAGCTCTATAGCGGGAGAATACGAGCAGTACTTC. The encoded protein is CASSSIAGEYEQYF.

This clone was picked up a small number of times. The rearrangement links TRBV6-5 to TRBJ2-7; no clear D. Trimming stripped 2 bases from V and 3 bases from J, with 5 bases between. Germline lookup yields CDR1 MNHEY and CDR2 SVGAGI. CDR3 size: 12 residues. The CDR3 bases are TGTGCCAGCAGTTACCCAGTCTACGAGCAGTACTTC. It encodes CASSYPVYEQYF.

The V call is TRBV30, the J call TRBJ2-7; TRBD2 matches at 9 bases. Germline V CDR1 and CDR2: GTSNPN, SVGIG (reference sequence). The V segment lost 3 bases and the J segment 2 bases; nucleotides outside the gene matches: 5. The CDR3 spans 14 residues. The CDR3: CAWRMTSGPYEQYF. The CDR3 DNA reads as TGTGCCTGGAGGATGACTAGCGGACCCTACGAGCAGTACTTC.

This clone was detected a few times. The V and J genes are TRBV15 and TRBJ1-5, with D perhaps matching TRBD1 (5 bases). The CDR3 is 16 residues long. Between the trimmed V and J ends, which lost 1 base and 4 bases, there was a span of 14 bases. Germline V gene sequence: CDR1 LNHNV, CDR2 YYDKDF (reference sequence). The CDR3 reads CATSRVGASSNQPQHF. For the CDR3, the DNA is TGTGCCACCAGCAGAGTTGGGGCGAGTTCTAATCAGCCCCAGCATTTT.

The V and J genes are TRBV9 and TRBJ2-6, with TRBD1 matching 9 bases. The germline V gene has CDR1 SGDLS and CDR2 YYNGEE. This CDR3 has 19 amino acids. With 4 bases clipped from V and 2 bases from J, the junction kept 13 bases outside the gene matches. The CDR3 protein is CASSPRTGVGRPGANVLTF. The CDR3 bases are TGTGCCAGCAGCCCACGGACAGGGGTTGGGAGGCCTGGGGCCAACGTCCTGACTTTC.

V is TRBV18 and J is TRBJ2-3; 10 nucleotides align to TRBD2. This CDR3 comprises 17 residues. V gave up 3 bases and J gave up 0 bases; unmatched junction bases: 6. Germline V gene data show CDR1 as KGHSH and CDR2 as LQKENI. The CDR3 here is CASSPYLAGESTDTQYF. The CDR3 DNA reads as TGTGCCAGCTCACCTTACCTAGCGGGAGAAAGCACAGATACGCAGTATTTT. Full variable domain (remainder filled in from reference TRBV18 and TRBJ2-3): NAGVMQNPRHLVRRRGQEARLRCSPMKGHSHVYWYRQLPEEGLKFMVYLQKENIIDESGMPKERFSAEFPKEGPSILRIQQVVRGDSAAYFCASSPYLAGESTDTQYFGPGTRLTVL.

This chain links TRBV15 with TRBJ2-2, with D possibly matching TRBD1 (6 bases). With 4 bases removed from V and 7 bases from J, the gap between germline ends came to 13 bases. Germline CDR1 and CDR2: LNHNV and YYDKDF (reference sequence). CDR3 size: 14 residues. The CDR3, as DNA: TGTGCCACCAGCATGCGCCAGGGGTACGGGGAGCTGTTTTTT. Its protein product is CATSMRQGYGELFF.

The chain has TRBV30 and TRBJ2-1; 9 bases fit TRBD1. Unmatched junction bases numbered 9, after V lost 3 bases and J lost 12 bases. This CDR3 has 13 residues. The germline V gene encodes CDR1 GTSNPN and CDR2 SVGIG (reference sequence). This CDR3 is CAWRTGQGRWQFF. CDR3 in DNA: TGTGCCTGGAGGACGGGACAGGGACGGTGGCAGTTCTTC.

Only one count was recorded for this clone. This chain links TRBV14 with TRBJ2-3; 8 nucleotides match TRBD1. After removal of 2 bases from V and 6 bases from J, the junction contained 4 bases not matched to a gene. The CDR3 length is 14 residues. Per the germline V gene, CDR1 is SGHDN and CDR2 is FVKESK. The CDR3 loop is CASSQWTGSDTQYF. Written as DNA, the CDR3 is TGTGCCAGCAGCCAATGGACAGGGTCGGATACGCAGTATTTT.